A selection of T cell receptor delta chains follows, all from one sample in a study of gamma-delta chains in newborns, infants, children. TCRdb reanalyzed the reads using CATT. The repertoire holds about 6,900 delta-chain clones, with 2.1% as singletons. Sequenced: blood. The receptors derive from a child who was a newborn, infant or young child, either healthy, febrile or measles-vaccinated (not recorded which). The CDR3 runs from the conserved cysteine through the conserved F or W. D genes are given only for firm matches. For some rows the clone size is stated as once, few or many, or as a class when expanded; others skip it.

DNA: TGTGCCTGTGACAATACTGGGGGATACAGCTCCTGGGACACCCGACAGATGTTTTTC
CDR3: CACDNTGGYSSWDTRQMFF
V: TRDV2
size: medium-sized
J: TRDJ3
D: TRDD3

DNA: TGTGCCTGTGACGTACTGGGGGATACTTTGACAGCACAACTCTTCTTT
CDR3: CACDVLGDTLTAQLFF
V: TRDV2
size: large
J: TRDJ2
D: TRDD3

DNA: TGTGCTCTTGGGGAACTGCCTGCCTTCCTACCGCTGGGGGATAGGGGCAACACCGATAAACTCATCTTT
CDR3: CALGELPAFLPLGDRGNTDKLIF
V: TRDV1
size: few
J: TRDJ1
D: -

DNA: TGTGCCTGTGACGCACTTTGGGGGCTCACCGATAAACTCATCTTT
CDR3: CACDALWGLTDKLIF
V: TRDV2
size: medium-sized
J: TRDJ1
D: -

DNA: TGTGCCTGTGACTTTCTGGGGGATACCCCCGCACACCTCTTCTTT
CDR3: CACDFLGDTPAHLFF
V: TRDV2
size: few
J: TRDJ2
D: TRDD3

DNA: TGTGCCTGTGACGTACTGGGGGCTACTGAAGATAACCTCATCTTT
CDR3: CACDVLGATEDNLIF
V: TRDV2
size: -
J: TRDJ1
D: TRDD3

DNA: TGTGCCTGTGTCCTACTGGGGGGCTCCTGGGACACCCGACAGATGTTTTTC
CDR3: CACVLLGGSWDTRQMFF
V: TRDV2
size: few
J: TRDJ3
D: TRDD3

DNA: TGTGCCTTCCCACTGGGGGAATCGACCGATAAACTCATCTTT
CDR3: CAFPLGESTDKLIF
V: TRDV3
size: medium-sized
J: TRDJ1
D: TRDD3

DNA: TGTGCCTGTGACGGACGCGACGTGTTGAAACTCATCTTT
CDR3: CACDGRDVLKLIF
V: TRDV2
size: medium-sized
J: TRDJ1
D: -